This T cell receptor (beta chain) was obtained from a study of a mutant IDH1 vaccine in newly diagnosed glioma. Study information: Standard pretreatment was either radiotherapy, temozolomide, or, for most, radiochemotherapy with temozolomide. General study findings and limits: Pseudoprogression seemingly bore no relation to changes in top peripheral T cell clonotypes. Immune responses induced by vaccination arose in about 93% of the patients.

The CDR3 runs 13 residues. The V gene lost 4 bases and the J gene lost 2 bases, with 11 bases spanning the gap. Looked up from germline, CDR1 is SQVTM and CDR2 is ANQGSEA. Assay: immunoSEQ multiplex PCR; the TCRdb copy retains only in-frame clones and omits some. Among tens of thousands of clones listed, about 92% were seen once. Described time point: baseline, week 1 (first vaccination visit). Specified treatment: pre-vaccination baseline after standard-of-care therapy. Each donor presented with a new WHO grade 3 or 4 astrocytoma that tested IDH1-mutant and showed ATRX loss. Details on this clone: Its specificity is unknown.

Sequenced material: PBMCs, taken from a glioma patient treated with radiotherapy, temozolomide or both. The sequence came from a middle-aged man with glioma. The rearrangement links TRBV29-1 to TRBJ1-2; no reliable D call. Here the CDR3 DNA reads TGCAGCGTTGTGTTAGGTCTCAACTATGGCTACACCTTC. As protein: CSVVLGLNYGYTF.